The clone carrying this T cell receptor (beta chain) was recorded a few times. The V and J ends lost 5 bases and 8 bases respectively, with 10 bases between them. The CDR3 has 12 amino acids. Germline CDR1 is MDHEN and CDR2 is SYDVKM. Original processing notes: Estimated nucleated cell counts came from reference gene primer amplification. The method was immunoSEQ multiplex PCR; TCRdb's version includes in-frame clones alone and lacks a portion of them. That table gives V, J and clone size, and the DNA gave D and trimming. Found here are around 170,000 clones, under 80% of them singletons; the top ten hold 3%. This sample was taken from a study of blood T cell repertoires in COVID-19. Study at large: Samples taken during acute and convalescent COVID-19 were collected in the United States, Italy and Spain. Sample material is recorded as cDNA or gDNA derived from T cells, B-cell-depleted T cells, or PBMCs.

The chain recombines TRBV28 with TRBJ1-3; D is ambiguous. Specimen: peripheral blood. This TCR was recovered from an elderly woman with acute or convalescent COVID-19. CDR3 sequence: CASSAHGHTIYF. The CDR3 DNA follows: TGTGCCAGCAGTGCCCACGGTCACACCATATATTTT.